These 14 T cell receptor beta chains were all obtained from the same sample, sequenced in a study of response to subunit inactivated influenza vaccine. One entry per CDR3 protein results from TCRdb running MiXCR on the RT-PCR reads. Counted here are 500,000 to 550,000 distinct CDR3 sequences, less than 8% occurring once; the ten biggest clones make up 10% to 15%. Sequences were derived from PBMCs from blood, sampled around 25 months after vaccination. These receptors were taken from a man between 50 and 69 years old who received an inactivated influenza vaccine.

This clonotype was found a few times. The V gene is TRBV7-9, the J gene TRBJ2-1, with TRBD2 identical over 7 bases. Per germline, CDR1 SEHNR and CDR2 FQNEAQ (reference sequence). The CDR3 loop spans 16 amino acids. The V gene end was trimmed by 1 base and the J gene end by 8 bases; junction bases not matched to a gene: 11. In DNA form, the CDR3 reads TGTGCCAGCAGCTTAGAGGCGGCTAGCGGTCTCTATGAGCAGTTCTTC. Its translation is CASSLEAASGLYEQFF.

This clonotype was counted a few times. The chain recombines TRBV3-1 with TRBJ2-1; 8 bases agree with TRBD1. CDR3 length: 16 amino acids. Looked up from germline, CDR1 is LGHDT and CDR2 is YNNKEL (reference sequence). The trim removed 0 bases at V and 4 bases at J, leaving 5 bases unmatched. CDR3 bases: TGTGCCAGCAGCCAAGATAGGACAGGGCGATACAATGAGCAGTTCTTC. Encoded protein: CASSQDRTGRYNEQFF.

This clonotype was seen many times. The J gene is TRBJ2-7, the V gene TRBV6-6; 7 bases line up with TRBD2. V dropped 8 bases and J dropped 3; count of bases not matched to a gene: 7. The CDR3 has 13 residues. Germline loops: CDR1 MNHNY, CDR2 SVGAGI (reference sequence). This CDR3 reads CASGREASYEQYF. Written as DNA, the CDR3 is TGTGCCAGCGGGAGGGAGGCGAGCTACGAGCAGTACTTC.

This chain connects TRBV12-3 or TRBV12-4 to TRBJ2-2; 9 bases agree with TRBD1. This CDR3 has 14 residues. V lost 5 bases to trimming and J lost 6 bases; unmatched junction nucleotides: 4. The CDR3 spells CASSLQGAAGELFF. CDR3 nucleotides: TGTGCCAGCAGTCTACAGGGGGCCGCCGGGGAGCTGTTTTTT.

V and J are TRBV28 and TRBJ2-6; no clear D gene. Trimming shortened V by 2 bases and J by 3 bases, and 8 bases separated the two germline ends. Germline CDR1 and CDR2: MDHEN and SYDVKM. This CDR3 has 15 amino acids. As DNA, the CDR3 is TGTGCCAGCAGTTTACCGGTCGGTGGGGCCAACGTCCTGACTTTC. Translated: CASSLPVGGANVLTF.

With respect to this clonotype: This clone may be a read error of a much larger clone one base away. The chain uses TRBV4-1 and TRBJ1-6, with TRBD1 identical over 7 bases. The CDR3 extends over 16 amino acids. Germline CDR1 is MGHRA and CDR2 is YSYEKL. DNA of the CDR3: TGCGCCAGCAGCCAAGATGTTGGGACAGTCCCTTCACCCCTCGACTTT. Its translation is CASSQDVGTVPSPLDF.

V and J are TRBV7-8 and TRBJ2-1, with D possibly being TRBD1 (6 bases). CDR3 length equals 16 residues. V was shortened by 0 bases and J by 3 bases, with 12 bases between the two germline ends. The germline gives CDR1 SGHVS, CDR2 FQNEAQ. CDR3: CASSLAGAGNYNEQFF. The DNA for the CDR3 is TGTGCCAGCAGCTTAGCGGGGGCCGGAAACTACAATGAGCAGTTCTTC. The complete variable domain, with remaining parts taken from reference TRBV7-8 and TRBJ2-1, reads GAGVSQSPRYKVAKRGQDVALRCDPISGHVSLFWYQQALGQGPEFLTYFQNEAQLDKSGLPSDRFFAERPEGSVSTLKIQRTQQEDSAVYLCASSLAGAGNYNEQFFGPGTRLTVL.

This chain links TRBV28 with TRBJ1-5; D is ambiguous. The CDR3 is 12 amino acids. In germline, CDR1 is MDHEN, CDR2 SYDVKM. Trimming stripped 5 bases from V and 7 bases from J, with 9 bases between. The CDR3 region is CASSVLEQPQHF. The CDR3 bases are TGTGCCAGCAGTGTACTGGAGCAGCCCCAGCATTTT.

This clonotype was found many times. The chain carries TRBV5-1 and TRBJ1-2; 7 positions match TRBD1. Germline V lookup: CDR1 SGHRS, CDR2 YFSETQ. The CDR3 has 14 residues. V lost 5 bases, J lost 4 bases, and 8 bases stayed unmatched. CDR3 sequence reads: CASSPRQGGYGYTF. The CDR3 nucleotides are TGCGCCAGCAGTCCGCGACAGGGAGGCTATGGCTACACCTTC.

In DNA form, the CDR3 reads TGTGCCAGCAGCCCCCCTTCTAGCGGGAGGAAGACCCAGTACTTC. It translates to CASSPPSSGRKTQYF. The chain couples TRBV6-1 to TRBJ2-5, with TRBD2 identical over 11 bases. In germline, CDR1 is MNHNS, CDR2 SASEGT. Trimming cost V 6 bases and J 6 bases; bases outside gene matches: 9. The CDR3 has 15 amino acids.

This CDR3 reads CASSKGQGVLYQETQYF. CDR3 nucleotide sequence: TGTGCCAGCAGCAAAGGACAGGGGGTCCTATACCAAGAGACCCAGTACTTC. The J gene is TRBJ2-5, the V gene TRBV21-1; the table's D call of TRBD1 was not tested on the DNA. TRBV21-1 is given as a pseudogene. The CDR3 sequence is 17 residues long.

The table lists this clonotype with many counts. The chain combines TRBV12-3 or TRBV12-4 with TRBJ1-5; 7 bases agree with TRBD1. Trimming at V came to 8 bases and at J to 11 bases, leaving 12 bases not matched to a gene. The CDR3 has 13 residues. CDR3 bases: TGTGCCAGCGGAAGGACAGGAGCTAGGACCCAGCATTTT. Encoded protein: CASGRTGARTQHF.

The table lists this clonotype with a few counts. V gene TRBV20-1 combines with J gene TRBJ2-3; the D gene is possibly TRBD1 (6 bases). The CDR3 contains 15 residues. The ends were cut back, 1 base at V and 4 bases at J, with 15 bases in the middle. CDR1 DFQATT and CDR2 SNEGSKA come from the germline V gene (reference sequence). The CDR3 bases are TGCAGTGCTAGAGGGCACAGGGATTCGCCAGATACGCAGTATTTT. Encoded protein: CSARGHRDSPDTQYF.

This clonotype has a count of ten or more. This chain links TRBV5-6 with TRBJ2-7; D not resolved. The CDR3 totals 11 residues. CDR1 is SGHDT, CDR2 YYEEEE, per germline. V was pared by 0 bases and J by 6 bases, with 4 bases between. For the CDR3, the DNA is TGTGCCAGCAGCTTGGCGGCCGAGCAGTACTTC. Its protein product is CASSLAAEQYF.